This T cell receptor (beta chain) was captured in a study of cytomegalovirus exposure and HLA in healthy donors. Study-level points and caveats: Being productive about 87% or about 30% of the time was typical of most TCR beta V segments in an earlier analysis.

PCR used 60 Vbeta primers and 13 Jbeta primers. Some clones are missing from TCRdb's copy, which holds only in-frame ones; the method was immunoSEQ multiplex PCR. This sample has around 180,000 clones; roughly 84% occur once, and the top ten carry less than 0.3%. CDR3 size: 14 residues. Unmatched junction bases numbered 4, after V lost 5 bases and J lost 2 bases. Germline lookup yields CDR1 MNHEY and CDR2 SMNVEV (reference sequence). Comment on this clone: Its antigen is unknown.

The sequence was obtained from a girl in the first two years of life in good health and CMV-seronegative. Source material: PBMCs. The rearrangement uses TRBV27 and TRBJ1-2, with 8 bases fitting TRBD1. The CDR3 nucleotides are TGTGCCAGCAGTCCGACAGGGGCCAACTATGGCTACACCTTC. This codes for CASSPTGANYGYTF.